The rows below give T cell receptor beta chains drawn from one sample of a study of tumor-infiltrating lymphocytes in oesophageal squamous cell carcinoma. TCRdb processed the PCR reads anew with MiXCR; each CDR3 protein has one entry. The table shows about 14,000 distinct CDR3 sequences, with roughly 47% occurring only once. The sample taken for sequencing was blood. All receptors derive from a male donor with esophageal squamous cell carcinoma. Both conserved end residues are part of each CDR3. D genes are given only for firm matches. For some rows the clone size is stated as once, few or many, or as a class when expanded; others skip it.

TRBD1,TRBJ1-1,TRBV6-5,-,TGTGCCAGCAGTAAACGACAGGGGGTCACTGAAGCTTTCTTT,CASSKRQGVTEAFF
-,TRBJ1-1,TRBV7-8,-,TGTGCCAGCAGCCCATTCCAGGGTAGTGGAACTGAAGCTTTCTTT,CASSPFQGSGTEAFF
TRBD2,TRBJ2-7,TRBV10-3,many,TGTGCCATCAGTCCGAGACTAGCGGGAGCCTACGAGCAGTACTTC,CAISPRLAGAYEQYF
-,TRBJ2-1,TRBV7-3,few,TGTGCCAGCAGCTTAAATTATGGGAATGAGCAGTTCTTC,CASSLNYGNEQFF
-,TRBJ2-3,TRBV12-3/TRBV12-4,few,TGTGCCAGCAGTTTAGTTGCGGTAGAAGATACGCAGTATTTT,CASSLVAVEDTQYF
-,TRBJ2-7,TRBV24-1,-,TGTGCCACCAGTGACCATACAAGAACCTACGAGCAGTACTTC,CATSDHTRTYEQYF
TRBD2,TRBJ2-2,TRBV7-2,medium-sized,TGTGCCAGCATTATGGGGACTAGCGGGGTCGGGGAGCTGTTTTTT,CASIMGTSGVGELFF
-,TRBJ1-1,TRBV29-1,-,TGCAGCGTTGCGTTAGGGGGCACTGAAGCTTTCTTT,CSVALGGTEAFF
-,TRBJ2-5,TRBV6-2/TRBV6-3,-,TGTGCCAGCAGTGAAATACCGGGTGGGGAGACCCAGTACTTC,CASSEIPGGETQYF
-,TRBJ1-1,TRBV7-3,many,TGTGCCAGCAGCCCCCATGGCGGGGACACTGAAGCTTTCTTT,CASSPHGGDTEAFF
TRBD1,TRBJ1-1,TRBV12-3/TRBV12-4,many,TGTGCCAGCAGTTTCAACGACAGGGACACTGAAGCTTTCTTT,CASSFNDRDTEAFF
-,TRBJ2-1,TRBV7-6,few,TGTGCCAGCAGCTTAAGGAGGGGGGACTCGCTCGGCTACAATGAGCAGTTCTTC,CASSLRRGDSLGYNEQFF
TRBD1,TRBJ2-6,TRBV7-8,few,TGTGCCAGCAGTTTCCGTATGTTCAGGGACAGGGTTTCCTCTGGGGCCAACGTCCTGACTTTC,CASSFRMFRDRVSSGANVLTF
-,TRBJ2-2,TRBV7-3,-,TGTGCCAGCAGCTTAAGGTCGGGACGTCCGAACACCGGGGAGCTGTTTTTT,CASSLRSGRPNTGELFF
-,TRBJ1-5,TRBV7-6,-,TGTGCCAGCAGCTCGACTCAATATCAGCCCCAGCATTTT,CASSSTQYQPQHF
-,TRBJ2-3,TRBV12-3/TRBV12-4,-,TGTGCCAGCAGTACTGGTAGCACAGATACGCAGTATTTT,CASSTGSTDTQYF
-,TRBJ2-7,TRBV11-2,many,TGTGCCAGCAGGGGACACGTGGGGGCCTTAGGGGAGCAGTACTTC,CASRGHVGALGEQYF
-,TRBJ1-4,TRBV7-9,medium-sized,TGTGCCAGCAGCTTGTACGATGAAAAACTGTTTTTT,CASSLYDEKLFF
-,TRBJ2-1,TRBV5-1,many,TGCGCCAGCAGCTTAGACCCCCCGGTTGAGCAGTTCTTC,CASSLDPPVEQFF
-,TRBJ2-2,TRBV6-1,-,TGTGCCAGCAGCAGAAGCGGGGAGCTGTTTTTT,CASSRSGELFF
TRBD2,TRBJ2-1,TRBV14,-,TGTGCCAGCAGCCAGGGTCTAGCGGGAGTGTCTGAGCAGTTCTTC,CASSQGLAGVSEQFF
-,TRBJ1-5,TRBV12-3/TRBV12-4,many,TGTGCCAGCAGCCCGGACGGCGGGCAGCCCCAGCATTTT,CASSPDGGQPQHF
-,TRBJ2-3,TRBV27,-,TGTGCCAGCAGTTTCGGGACGGATTCACCCCTCCACTTC,CASSFGTDSPLHF
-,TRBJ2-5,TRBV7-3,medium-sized,TGTGCCAGCAGCTTAAACGGGGTAGCAGAGACCCAGTACTTC,CASSLNGVAETQYF
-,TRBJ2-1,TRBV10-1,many,TGCGCCAGCAGTGAGTTCCAGGGCGGAAACAATGAGCAGTTCTTC,CASSEFQGGNNEQFF
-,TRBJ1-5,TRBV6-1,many,TGTGCCAGCAGATCGGGTGATCAGCCCCAGCATTTT,CASRSGDQPQHF
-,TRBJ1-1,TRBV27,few,TGTGCCAGCAGTTTAGTGGAGAACACTGAAGCTTTCTTT,CASSLVENTEAFF
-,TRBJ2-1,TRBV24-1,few,TGTGCCACCAGTGACACCCGAAATCTGGGACTCCTCAACTTC,CATSDTRNLGLLNF
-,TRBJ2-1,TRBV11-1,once,TGTGCCAGCAGCCACTCCGGGGCGCTGTACGAGCAGTTCTTC,CASSHSGALYEQFF